This TCR beta chain emerged from a study of regulatory and conventional T cells in RAG deficiency. Study-wide results and limits: Patient subsets had shorter CDR3s; Omenn Treg-Tconv overlap exceeded 90%. Compared with controls, unique Treg TCR beta sequences dropped approximately 100-fold in Omenn syndrome and CID/AS.

Comments on this clone: Its antigen is unknown.

The sorted conventional CD4+ T cells were CD25-low and CD127-high, with genomic DNA sequenced. The CDR3 runs to 16 residues. The germline gives CDR1 SGHRS, CDR2 YFSETQ. Trimming shortened V by 1 base and J by 4 bases, and 18 bases separated the two germline ends. TCRdb's table, derived via immunoSEQ multiplex PCR, lists solely in-frame clones and lacks some. The data contain 30,000 to 40,000 clones, more than 75% of them singletons. The same sample was also studied in work on regulatory T cells. This second study notes: The PCR used 52 TRBV and 13 TRBJ primers.

The TCR was taken from a human donor in good health. The V call is TRBV5-1, the J call TRBJ2-7; tentatively, D is TRBD1 (8 bases). What was sequenced was CD4+ effector T cells sorted from blood. The CDR3 region has the DNA TGCGCCAGCAGCTTGCCGGACCTACAGGGGGGGTACGAGCAGTACTTC. Protein product: CASSLPDLQGGYEQYF.